The 5 T cell receptor beta chains below all came from one sample that was sequenced in a study of identical twins. TCRdb re-called the 5' RACE reads with MiXCR, one entry per CDR3 protein. This table has hundreds of thousands of distinct CDR3 sequences, 20% to 25% appearing once. These same data were also listed under a study on T cells expressing NK-cell markers.

The sequenced material came from PBMCs. Every receptor here comes from a woman between 18 and 29 years old in good health.

This clonotype was seen more than once but under ten times. The gene calls are TRBV6-6 and TRBJ2-7; 7 bases are shared with TRBD2. The CDR3 contains 13 residues. Unmatched junction bases numbered 5, after V lost 6 bases and J lost 3 bases. Germline assignment: CDR1 MNHNY and CDR2 SVGAGI (reference sequence). CDR3 DNA sequence: TGTGCCAGCAGCGCGTGGGAGGGCTACGAGCAGTACTTC. Residues: CASSAWEGYEQYF.

In its sample, this clonotype was seen a few times. The chain has TRBV6-5 and TRBJ2-3; D is uncertain. Deletions cut 0 bases from V and 6 bases from J, with 10 bases between. This CDR3 is built from 14 residues. The germline V gene has CDR1 MNHEY and CDR2 SVGAGI. This chain's CDR3 is CASSYSSGGDTQYF. The CDR3 DNA reads as TGTGCCAGCAGTTACTCCTCAGGTGGGGATACGCAGTATTTT.

The rearrangement uses TRBV10-3 and TRBJ2-7; 8 nucleotides align to TRBD1. Germline assignment: CDR1 ENHRY and CDR2 SYGVKD. After removal of 3 bases from V and 0 bases from J, the junction contained 7 bases not matched to a gene. This CDR3 has 16 residues. DNA for the CDR3: TGTGCCATCAGTGATCCGGGACAGGCCAGCTCCTACGAGCAGTACTTC. Translating it yields CAISDPGQASSYEQYF.

The chain recombines TRBV7-2 with TRBJ2-7, with 12 bases identical to TRBD2. The CDR3 length is 15 residues. Per germline, CDR1 SGHTA and CDR2 FQGNSA. Trimming removed 1 base from V and 4 bases from J; junction bases left unmatched: 2. In nucleotides, the CDR3 is TGTGCCAGCAGCTTAGACGGACTAGCGGGATACGAGCAGTACTTC. Amino acid sequence: CASSLDGLAGYEQYF.

The chain recombines TRBV29-1 with TRBJ2-1; D ambiguous. From germline, CDR1 is SQVTM and CDR2 ANQGSEA. The CDR3 sequence is 12 residues long. V was clipped by 3 bases and J by 4 bases, with 7 bases between them. CDR3 nucleotides: TGCAGCGTTGACTCAGATTACAATGAGCAGTTCTTC. This translates into CSVDSDYNEQFF.